The 7 T cell receptor beta chains below come from one sample, sequenced in a study of CD8+ T cells in alopecia areata. The treatment here: oral pan-JAK inhibitor, 5-10 mg twice daily. cDNA serving as the sequencing template came from extracted, reverse transcribed RNA. Only in-frame clones appear in the TCRdb table, and some are missing; sequencing was by immunoSEQ multiplex PCR. The sample consists of 98,000 or so clones, around 60% of them appearing once. The sequenced sample was CD8+ T cells sorted from blood, obtained at week 4, from a patient treated with tofacitinib. The receptors originated from a human donor with alopecia areata.

V usage is TRBV29-1 and J usage is TRBJ2-7, with D perhaps TRBD1 (6 bases). The CDR3 consists of 14 residues. Trimming stripped 4 bases from V and 5 bases from J, with 18 bases between. Germline values: CDR1 SQVTM, CDR2 ANQGSEA. CDR3 DNA: TGCAGCGTTGCAATGAGCAGGGGCATCAACGAGCAGTACTTC. Protein: CSVAMSRGINEQYF.

The V and J genes are TRBV28 and TRBJ2-7, with no clear D. The V gene's germline CDR1 is MDHEN and CDR2 SYDVKM. The CDR3 consists of 14 residues. V was pared by 5 bases and J by 5 bases, with 16 bases between. In DNA, the CDR3 is TGTGCCAGCAGTATCCGGGCCTCACTCAACGAGCAGTACTTC. It codes for CASSIRASLNEQYF.

The V gene is TRBV27, the J gene TRBJ1-1; D not certain. Germline CDR1 and CDR2: MNHEY and SMNVEV (reference sequence). CDR3 length: 12 amino acids. The ends were cut back, 9 bases at V and 2 bases at J, with 10 bases in the middle. The DNA of the CDR3 is TGTGCCAGTGGACCGATTAACACTGAAGCTTTCTTT. This sequence encodes CASGPINTEAFF.

This clone was seen only a few times. The chain employs TRBV6-5 and TRBJ2-2; D uncertain. Trimming removed 4 bases from V and 4 bases from J, with 13 bases in between. This CDR3 is built from 15 residues. In germline, CDR1 is MNHEY, CDR2 SVGAGI. The CDR3 coding sequence is TGTGCCAGCAGTTCTTCCGTGGAGCTCACCGGGGAGCTGTTTTTT. It translates to CASSSSVELTGELFF.

The V gene is TRBV9, the J gene TRBJ2-2; weak D call: TRBD1 (5 bases). The germline gives CDR1 SGDLS, CDR2 YYNGEE. V dropped 0 bases and J dropped 0 bases, with 12 bases sitting between them. The length of the CDR3 is 17 residues. For the CDR3, the DNA is TGTGCCAGCAGCGTAGGGGTTCAGGGAACGAACACCGGGGAGCTGTTTTTT. Translation: CASSVGVQGTNTGELFF.

This sequence joins TRBV25-1 and TRBJ2-7; TRBD1 matches at 10 bases. Germline CDR1 and CDR2: MGHDK and SYGVNS. The CDR3 length is 15 residues. Trimming at V came to 1 base and at J to 7 bases, leaving 7 bases not matched to a gene. The DNA for the CDR3 is TGTGCCAGCAGTGAATTGGGACAGGGGTTCGGGGAGCAGTACTTC. Its translation is CASSELGQGFGEQYF.

The V and J genes are TRBV30 and TRBJ1-4; D is undetermined. Trimming shortened V by 4 bases and J by 13 bases, and 19 bases separated the two germline ends. The germline V gene has CDR1 GTSNPN and CDR2 SVGIG (reference sequence). CDR3 length: 13 amino acids. The CDR3 region has the DNA TGTGCCTGGATAGGACCATTAAACGACGGACTGTTTTTT. As protein: CAWIGPLNDGLFF.